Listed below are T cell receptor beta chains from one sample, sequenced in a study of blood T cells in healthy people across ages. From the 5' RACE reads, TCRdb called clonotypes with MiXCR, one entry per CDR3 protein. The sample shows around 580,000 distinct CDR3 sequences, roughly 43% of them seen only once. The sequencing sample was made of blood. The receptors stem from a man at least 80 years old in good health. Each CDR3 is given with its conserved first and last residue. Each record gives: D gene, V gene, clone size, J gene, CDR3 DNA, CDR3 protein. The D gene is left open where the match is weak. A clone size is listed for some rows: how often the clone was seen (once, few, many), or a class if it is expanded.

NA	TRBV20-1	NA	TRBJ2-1	TGCAGTGCTACACCTGGGGCCGATAACTACAATGAGCAGTTCTTC	CSATPGADNYNEQFF
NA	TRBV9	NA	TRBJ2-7	TGTGCCAGCAGCGTGGGGCCGCATCCCCTGAGCTCGCGGTCCGATAGAGGCGAGCAGTACTTC	CASSVGPHPLSSRSDRGEQYF
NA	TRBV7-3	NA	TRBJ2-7	TGTGCCAGCAGCTCTCTCCGGGACCCCTACGAGCAGTACTTC	CASSSLRDPYEQYF
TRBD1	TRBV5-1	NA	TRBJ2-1	TGCGCCAGCAGCGCTGGACAGGCCTACAATGAGCAGTTCTTC	CASSAGQAYNEQFF
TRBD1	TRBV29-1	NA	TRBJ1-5	TGCAGCGTTTTGGCACAGGGGATCAATCAGCCCCAGCATTTT	CSVLAQGINQPQHF
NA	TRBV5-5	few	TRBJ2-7	TGTGCCAGCAGCCTTCGGGACACAACAACCTACGAGCAGTACTTC	CASSLRDTTTYEQYF
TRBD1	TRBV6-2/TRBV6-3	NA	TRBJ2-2	TGTGCCAGCAGTCCAGCCGGGACAGGGAAGGAGCTGTTTTTT	CASSPAGTGKELFF
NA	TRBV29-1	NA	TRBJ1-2	TGCAGCGTTGAAGCGGGGGCTAACTATGGCTACACCTTC	CSVEAGANYGYTF
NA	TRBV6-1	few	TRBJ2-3	TGTGCCAGCAGTCGACTTGGGGATACGCAGTATTTT	CASSRLGDTQYF
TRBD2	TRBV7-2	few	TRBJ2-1	TGTGCCAGCAGCCGGACTAGCGGCCCTTACAATGAGCAGTTCTTC	CASSRTSGPYNEQFF
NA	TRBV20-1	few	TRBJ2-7	TGCAGTGCTACCCCAGCGGCAACCTACGAGCAGTACTTC	CSATPAATYEQYF
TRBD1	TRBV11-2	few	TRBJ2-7	TGTGCCAGCAGCCTAAGGGGGACAGGGCTCCACGAGCAGTACTTC	CASSLRGTGLHEQYF
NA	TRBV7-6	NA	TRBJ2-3	TGTGCCAGCAGCCCTCACTCTTCAACTCGCACAGATACGCAGTATTTT	CASSPHSSTRTDTQYF
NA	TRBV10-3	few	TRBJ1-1	TGTGCCATCAGTGAGAACAGTGAAGCTTTCTTT	CAISENSEAFF
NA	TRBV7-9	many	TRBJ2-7	TGTGCCAGCAGCCCCAGTCCCAGAATGGCCGAGCAGTACTTC	CASSPSPRMAEQYF
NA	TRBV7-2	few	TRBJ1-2	TGTGCCAGCACCCCGGCCGGGGGATTCTATGGCTACACCTTC	CASTPAGGFYGYTF
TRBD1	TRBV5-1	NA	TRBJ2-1	TGCGCCAGCAGGCAGGGACAGGGGGCTTACAATGAGCAGTTCTTC	CASRQGQGAYNEQFF
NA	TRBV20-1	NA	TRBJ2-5	TGCAGTGCTAGTCAATCAGGGATCCCAGAGACCCAGTACTTC	CSASQSGIPETQYF
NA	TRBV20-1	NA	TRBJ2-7	TGCAGTGCTAGTGGTCCAGGGAGTGCCTACGAGCAGTACTTC	CSASGPGSAYEQYF
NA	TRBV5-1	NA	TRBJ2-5	TGCGCCAGCAGCTCCCCCGGGGGGCCAGAGACCCAGTACTTC	CASSSPGGPETQYF
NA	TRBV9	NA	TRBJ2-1	TGTGCCAGCAGCGTAGGGGGTCTCCAGGGCAATGAGCAGTTCTTC	CASSVGGLQGNEQFF
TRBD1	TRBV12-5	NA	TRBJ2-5	TGTGCTAGTGGTCCCGGACAGGTGGTGGAGACCCAGTACTTC	CASGPGQVVETQYF
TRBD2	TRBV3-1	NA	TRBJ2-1	TGTGCCAGCAGCCAAGATAATCCCGGACTAGCGGAGTCCTACAATGAGCAGTTCTTC	CASSQDNPGLAESYNEQFF
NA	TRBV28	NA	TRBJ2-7	TGTGCCAGCAGTTGGGCGGTAGGCTCCTACGAGCAGTACTTC	CASSWAVGSYEQYF
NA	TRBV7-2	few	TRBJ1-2	TGTGCCAGCAGCTTATTGGTCACAGGGATTCGCGGCTACACCTTC	CASSLLVTGIRGYTF
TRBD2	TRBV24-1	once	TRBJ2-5	TGTGCCACCAGTGATGGCGGGGGACACCAAGAGACCCAGTACTTC	CATSDGGGHQETQYF
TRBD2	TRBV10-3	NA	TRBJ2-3	TGTGCCATCAGGAACCAGCGGGGGGCTGATACGCAGTATTTT	CAIRNQRGADTQYF
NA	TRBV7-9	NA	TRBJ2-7	TGTGCCAGCAGCTCGAGTGGGGCAGGGCGGCTAACCTACGAGCAGTACTTC	CASSSSGAGRLTYEQYF
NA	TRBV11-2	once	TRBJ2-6	TGTGCCAGCAGCGTCGGACTGTCCTCTGGGGCCAACGTCCTGACTTTC	CASSVGLSSGANVLTF
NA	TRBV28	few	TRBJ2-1	TGTGCCAGCACCCTAGGGCGGCACTTTTCCTACAATGAGCAGTTCTTC	CASTLGRHFSYNEQFF
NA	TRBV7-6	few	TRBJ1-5	TGTGCCAGCAGCTTAGGCACAGCAAGCAATCAGCCCCAGCATTTT	CASSLGTASNQPQHF
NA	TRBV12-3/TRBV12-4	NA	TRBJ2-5	TGTGCCAGCAGTCTCTACACCGGGCAGTACTTC	CASSLYTGQYF
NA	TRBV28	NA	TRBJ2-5	TGTGCCAGCAGTCCGCCCTCAACTCAAGAGACCCAGTACTTC	CASSPPSTQETQYF
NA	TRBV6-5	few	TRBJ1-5	TGTGCCAGCAGTTACTCGATGGCAGCTCGGCAGCCCCAGCATTTT	CASSYSMAARQPQHF
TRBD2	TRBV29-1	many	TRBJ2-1	TGCAGCGGGGATACTAGCGGGAGTTACAATGAGCAGTTCTTC	CSGDTSGSYNEQFF
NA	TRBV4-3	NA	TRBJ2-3	TGCGCCAGCAGCCAAGACGGAAGGGGGGGGGCAGATACGCAGTATTTT	CASSQDGRGGADTQYF
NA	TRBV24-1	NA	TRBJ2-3	TGTGCCACCAGTGACCCAGTGGGGGGCCCCACAGATACGCAGTATTTT	CATSDPVGGPTDTQYF
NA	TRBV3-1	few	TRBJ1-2	TGTGCCAGCAGCCAAGCAGGTAGCTATGGCTACACCTTC	CASSQAGSYGYTF
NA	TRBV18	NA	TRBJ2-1	TGTGCCAGCTCCCGGGTCCCAGCGAGCAGGTCACATGGCAATGAGCAGTTCTTC	CASSRVPASRSHGNEQFF
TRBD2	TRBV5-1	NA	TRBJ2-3	TGCGCCAGCAGCTTGGCCTCGGGGGGAGCCGATACGCAGTATTTT	CASSLASGGADTQYF
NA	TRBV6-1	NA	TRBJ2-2	TGTGCCACCCATTTTGACTGGGAGGTCTCCGGGGAGCTGTTTTTT	CATHFDWEVSGELFF